This T cell receptor beta chain is from a study of blood T cell repertoires in COVID-19. Turning to the study itself: Samples representing acute and convalescent COVID-19 were sourced from the United States, Italy and Spain.

Measured with immunoSEQ multiplex PCR; TCRdb has only the in-frame clones, and not every one. The table records 120,000 or so clones, about four fifths of them present only once. Deletions cut 5 bases from V and 4 bases from J, with 11 bases between. The CDR3 contains 13 residues. Germline V lookup: CDR1 SGHVS, CDR2 FQNEAQ. This receptor was identified in a woman in her 30s who had recovered from COVID-19. The chain couples TRBV7-8 to TRBJ1-2; D is uncertain. Material for sequencing was PBMCs or T cells enriched from blood (not recorded which). CDR3: CASSPVRSYGYTF. CDR3 DNA sequence: TGTGCCAGCAGCCCCGTGCGGTCCTATGGCTACACCTTC.